Given below is one T cell receptor (beta chain) in context. No cognate antigen has been identified for it. No clone much larger than this one lies a single base away; base qualities are absent. The data were obtained in a study of siplizumab effects on memory and regulatory T cells (dated by TCRdb to the late 2010s). Describing the broader study: The study examined how the anti-CD2 antibody siplizumab affects alloreactive T-cell subsets in allogeneic mixed lymphocyte reactions built from human PBMCs.

The library came from the immunoSEQ multiplex PCR assay. Roughly 10^5 TCR templates per sample were assayed on the deep sequencing platform. Genomic DNA extracted from sorted T cells was the material used for TCRbeta CDR3 sequencing. As for the original processing: The R programming language was used for clonal analysis of the TCRbeta CDR3 data. Unstimulated samples were compared with post-reaction CFSE-low samples to define alloreactive CD4+ and CD8+ clones. Alloreactive CD4+ clones were assigned to regulatory or non-regulatory origin by matching sequences to sorted unstimulated Treg and non-Treg repertoires. The table was pulled from immuneACCESS by TCRdb, which kept in-frame rearrangements only. Such tables lose some clones; where checked, under half of the loss comes from unresolved V genes, and the rest has no known cause. The V and J calls and clone size were taken over from that table, and D and trimming were inferred from the DNA. Recorded for this sample are about 100,000 clones; 75% to 95% of them occurred a single time. Approximately 0.15% of the sample lies in the top ten.

Sorted unstimulated T cells, along with proliferating T cells recovered from mixed lymphocyte reactions, underwent TCRbeta CDR3 sequencing. Fresh whole blood from approximately 10 HLA-typed healthy donors was used to isolate PBMCs. The CDR3 runs 12 amino acids, cysteine and phenylalanine included. Only the CDR3 DNA stays, 36 bases, in frame from base 1. A distance of 10 bases separates the germline ends of V and J, which lose 6 bases and 5 bases respectively. The germline V gene yields LGHNT for CDR1 and FRNRAP for CDR2. Here is what the overall study found, with its caveats: Among mappable alloreactive CD4+ clones, the Treg-derived fraction averaged approximately 63% with siplizumab versus around 29% in control reactions. Because sequences below about 10^-5 frequency were poorly captured, only a minor fraction of alloreactive clones could be mapped to unstimulated subsets. The cumulative frequency of alloreactive sequences that could be traced back to unstimulated CD4+ memory T cells was significantly reduced by siplizumab. About 75-97% of proliferating CD4+ or CD8+ clones could not be given a naive or memory phenotype. No functional confirmation was obtained for the suppressive function of proliferating Tregs from siplizumab cultures. Compared with memory T cells, unstimulated naive T cells appeared more diverse, and naive cells seemed to make a substantial contribution to the alloresponse.

Sequencing was carried out using CD4+ T cells sorted from blood. The sequence derives from a human donor in good health. The chain uses TRBV12-5 and TRBJ2-5, with the D gene not confidently named. The DNA reads TGTGCTAGTGGCCTGACCGCGGAGACCCAGTACTTC. It encodes CASGLTAETQYF.